This T cell receptor beta chain was sequenced for a study of blood T cell repertoires in COVID-19. The germline V gene has CDR1 MNHEY and CDR2 SVGAGI. J lost 9 bases, V lost 6 bases, and 8 bases had no gene match. This CDR3 is 14 amino acids long. Assay: immunoSEQ multiplex PCR; the TCRdb copy retains only in-frame clones and omits some. Of about 250,000 clones listed, around 87% are singletons. The sample consisted of PBMCs or T cells enriched from blood (not recorded which). This sequence was found in a woman in her 50s who had recovered from COVID-19. V gene TRBV6-5 combines with J gene TRBJ1-6; 7 nucleotides agree with TRBD1. CDR3 DNA: TGTGCCAGCAGCTCGACAGGGCCTGGTTCACCCCTCCACTTT. Its protein is CASSSTGPGSPLHF.